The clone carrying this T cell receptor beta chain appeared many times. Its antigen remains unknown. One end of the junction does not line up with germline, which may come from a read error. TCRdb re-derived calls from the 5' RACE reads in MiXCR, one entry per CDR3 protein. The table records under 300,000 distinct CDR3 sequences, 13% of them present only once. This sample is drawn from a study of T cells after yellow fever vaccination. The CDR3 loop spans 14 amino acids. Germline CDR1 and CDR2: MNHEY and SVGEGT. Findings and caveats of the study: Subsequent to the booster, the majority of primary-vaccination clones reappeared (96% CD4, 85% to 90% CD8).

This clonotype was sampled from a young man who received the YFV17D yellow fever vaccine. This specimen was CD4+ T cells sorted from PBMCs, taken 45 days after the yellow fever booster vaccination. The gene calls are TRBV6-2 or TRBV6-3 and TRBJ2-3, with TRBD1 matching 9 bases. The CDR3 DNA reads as TGTGCCAGCAGATTGACAGGGGGAGCAGATACACAGTATTTT. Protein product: CASRLTGGADTQYF.